These 15 T cell receptor beta chains came from one sample sequenced in a study of blood T cell repertoires in COVID-19. Sequencing used immunoSEQ multiplex PCR; TCRdb keeps in-frame clones, though not all of them. Of roughly 76,000 clones listed, roughly 80% were seen once; the top ten hold about a third. Sequences were obtained from peripheral blood. These receptors all come from a woman in her sixties or seventies with acute or convalescent COVID-19.

This chain joins TRBV5-1 and TRBJ1-6; 10 bases agree with TRBD1. The germline V gene has CDR1 SGHRS and CDR2 YFSETQ. After removal of 0 bases from V and 8 bases from J, the junction contained 5 bases not matched to a gene. CDR3 length: 16 amino acids. The CDR3 DNA reads TGCGCCAGCAGCTTGGCTGGGACAGGGGCGGATTCACCCCTCCACTTT. Translation: CASSLAGTGADSPLHF.

The chain is built from TRBV3-1 (or the pseudogene TRBV3-2) and TRBJ1-6; a possible D gene is TRBD1 (5 bases). With 3 bases removed from V and 12 bases from J, the gap between germline ends came to 15 bases. CDR1 is LGHDT, CDR2 YNNKEL, per germline (reference sequence). The CDR3 totals 14 residues. The CDR3 spells CASSQRGGILPLHF. CDR3 bases: TGTGCCAGCAGCCAGCGGGGGGGGATCTTACCCCTCCACTTT.

The chain employs TRBV5-4 and TRBJ2-7, with D tentatively TRBD1 (6 bases). V lost 1 base, J lost 0 bases, and 11 bases lay in between. Germline V gene data show CDR1 as SGHNT and CDR2 as YYREEE (reference sequence). This CDR3 has 15 amino acids. The CDR3 DNA sequence: TGTGCCAGCAGCTTGCAGGGGAGCAGCTCCTACGAGCAGTACTTC. Its protein product is CASSLQGSSSYEQYF.

The V call is TRBV12-3 or TRBV12-4, the J call TRBJ1-2; TRBD1 is a possible D gene (6 bases). CDR3 length: 11 amino acids. Deletions cut 4 bases from V and 11 bases from J, with 11 bases between. The CDR3 sequence: CASSSVQGYTF. In nucleotides, the CDR3 is TGTGCCAGCAGTTCCGTACAGGGTTACACCTTC.

The chain recombines TRBV5-4 with TRBJ1-1; D is unclear. This CDR3 has 13 residues. V gave up 2 bases and J gave up 3 bases, with 8 bases separating them. The germline gives CDR1 SGHNT, CDR2 YYREEE (reference sequence). The CDR3 loop is CASSLGRYTEAFF. The CDR3 coding sequence is TGTGCCAGCAGCTTAGGGAGGTACACTGAAGCTTTCTTT.

The chain employs TRBV18 and TRBJ1-5; D remains ambiguous. Trimming stripped 3 bases from V and 1 base from J, with 7 bases between. This CDR3 is 14 amino acids long. CDR1 is KGHSH, CDR2 LQKENI, per germline. CDR3 region: CASSPVQSNQPQHF. The CDR3 DNA reads TGTGCCAGCTCACCGGTACAGAGCAATCAGCCCCAGCATTTT.

The gene calls are TRBV3-1 (or the pseudogene TRBV3-2) and TRBJ2-6, with TRBD2 identical over 13 bases. The V gene end was trimmed by 5 bases and the J gene end by 4 bases; junction bases not matched to a gene: 8. The V gene's germline CDR1 is LGHDT and CDR2 YNNKEL (reference sequence). The CDR3 extends over 18 amino acids. The CDR3 reads CASSKRGLAGSGANVLTF. The DNA of the CDR3 is TGTGCCAGCAGCAAAAGGGGACTAGCGGGATCCGGGGCCAACGTCCTGACTTTC.

The J gene is TRBJ2-7, the V gene TRBV7-9, with 7 bases identical to TRBD2. The CDR3 length is 17 residues. Germline values: CDR1 SEHNR, CDR2 FQNEAQ (reference sequence). The J segment lost 3 bases and the V segment lost 2 bases, leaving 13 bases of the junction unmatched. The CDR3: CASSLFGLADRHYEQYF. As DNA, the CDR3 is TGTGCCAGCAGCTTATTCGGCCTAGCGGACCGTCACTACGAGCAGTACTTC.

J is TRBJ1-4 and V is TRBV5-5; 7 bases map to TRBD1. This CDR3 spans 15 amino acids. Germline CDR1 and CDR2: SGHKS and YYEKEE (reference sequence). The J segment lost 0 bases and the V segment lost 5 bases, leaving 4 bases of the junction unmatched. The CDR3 DNA reads as TGTGCCAGCAGTGAGACAGGGCCAACTAATGAAAAACTGTTTTTT. Translated: CASSETGPTNEKLFF.

This chain uses TRBV7-2 with TRBJ2-5; no definite D call. Trimming removed 2 bases from V and 5 bases from J, with 9 bases in between. The CDR3 sequence is 13 residues long. Germline assignment: CDR1 SGHTA and CDR2 FQGNSA. CDR3: CASSLFRQETQYF. Here the CDR3 DNA reads TGTGCCAGCAGCTTATTCAGGCAGGAGACCCAGTACTTC.

The genes are TRBV29-1 and TRBJ1-5; D is ambiguous. The germline V and J ends were trimmed by 3 bases and 5 bases, with 11 bases remaining between them. The CDR3 totals 13 residues. Germline CDR1 is SQVTM and CDR2 is ANQGSEA. The DNA for the CDR3 is TGCAGCGTTGATCTTGGCCCCGATCAGCCCCAGCATTTT. It translates to CSVDLGPDQPQHF.

V and J are TRBV30 and TRBJ1-1, with D perhaps matching TRBD1 (5 bases). CDR1 and CDR2 from the germline V gene are GTSNPN and SVGIG (reference sequence). Trimming left V 3 bases short and J 4 bases short, with 18 bases between. The CDR3 is 15 amino acids. As DNA, the CDR3 is TGTGCCTGGAGGAAACCTAGGGGTCTCGGCACTGAAGCTTTCTTT. It is translated as CAWRKPRGLGTEAFF.

The chain joins TRBV5-1 to TRBJ2-1; D is undetermined. The CDR3 sequence is 12 residues long. Trimming removed 1 base from V and 7 bases from J, with 6 bases in between. Per the germline V gene, CDR1 is SGHRS and CDR2 is YFSETQ. The CDR3 reads CASSLFPNEQFF. DNA for the CDR3: TGCGCCAGCAGCTTGTTCCCGAATGAGCAGTTCTTC.

The chain uses TRBV10-1 and TRBJ2-3, with 13 bases fitting TRBD2. The CDR3 loop spans 16 amino acids. Germline assignment: CDR1 WNHNN and CDR2 SYGVQD (reference sequence). With V trimmed by 6 bases and J by 6 bases, 9 bases remained unmatched. CDR3: CASSGTSGTPGDTQYF. CDR3 DNA: TGCGCCAGCAGCGGGACTAGCGGGACCCCGGGGGATACGCAGTATTTT.

The chain is built from TRBV15 and TRBJ2-3; 7 positions match TRBD2. Germline CDR1 reads LNHNV; CDR2 reads YYDKDF (reference sequence). CDR3 length equals 15 residues. J was trimmed by 0 bases and V by 2 bases; bases with no gene match: 2. The CDR3 region has the DNA TGTGCCACCAGCAGACGTAGCGGGAGCACAGATACGCAGTATTTT. Its protein is CATSRRSGSTDTQYF.